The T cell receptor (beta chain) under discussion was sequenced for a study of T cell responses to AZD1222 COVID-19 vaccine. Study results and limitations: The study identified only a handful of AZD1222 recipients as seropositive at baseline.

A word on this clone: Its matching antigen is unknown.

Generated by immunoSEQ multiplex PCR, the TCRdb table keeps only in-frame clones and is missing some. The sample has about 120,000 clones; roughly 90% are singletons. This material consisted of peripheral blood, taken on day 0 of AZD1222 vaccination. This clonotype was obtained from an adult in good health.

Here the CDR3 reads CASSLMGGAETQYF. CDR3 nucleotide sequence: TGTGCCAGCAGCTTAATGGGGGGCGCGGAGACCCAGTACTTC. The genes are TRBV7-8 and TRBJ2-5; D is perhaps TRBD1 or TRBD2 (6 bases each). In germline, CDR1 is SGHVS, CDR2 FQNEAQ. V shed 2 bases and J shed 5 bases, with 12 bases lying between them. CDR3 length: 14 amino acids.